This T cell receptor (beta chain) was retrieved from a study of cytotoxic CD8 clonotypes in ibrutinib-treated CLL. Across the whole study: Once patients had received a median roughly 11 months of treatment, range 6 to 36, response samples were obtained.

The data were produced by immunoSEQ multiplex PCR, yet TCRdb's version contains in-frame clones alone and is incomplete. In the table there are about 160,000 clones, 84% of which are singletons. Germline values: CDR1 MNHEY, CDR2 SMNVEV (reference sequence). Trimming removed 1 base from V and 6 bases from J; junction bases left unmatched: 8. The CDR3 covers 17 residues. This sequence originates from a human donor with chronic lymphocytic leukemia. This chain links TRBV27 with TRBJ2-2; 10 bases match TRBD2. The sequencing here drew on PBMCs, taken after 24 months of ibrutinib treatment. The DNA of the CDR3 is TGTGCCAGCAGTTTATTTGGCCTAGCGGGAGTTGCCGGGGAGCTGTTTTTT. This translates into CASSLFGLAGVAGELFF.